This T cell receptor beta chain was identified in a study of human T cells and chemical hapten exposure. Study-level information: Alopecia areata, totalis or universalis was found in mostly female patients.

V shed 4 bases, J shed 7 bases, and the junction held 12 bases outside the gene matches. The CDR3 has 17 residues. Germline V gene sequence: CDR1 MNHEY, CDR2 SVGAGI. Unique molecular identifiers were attached to individual cDNA molecules during library preparation. How the authors handled the data: Sample-level TCR yields exhibited a median of approximately 88,000, with a range of about 20,000 to 750,000. TCRdb called the RACE reads again in MiXCR, with one record for every CDR3 protein. Clone size and V and J calls follow TCRdb, not the original study. The sample consists of a few hundred thousand distinct CDR3 sequences, 4.5% to 5.5% of them appearing once. The time point here: pre-sensitization, week 0. This sample's treatment: therapeutic diphenylcyclopropenone sensitization with weekly scalp DPC. At every patch-test visit, blood was drawn before the patch test was applied.

The gene calls are TRBV6-5 and TRBJ1-6; TRBD1 matches 8 bases. Sequences were derived from whole blood, sampled in connection with sensitization to the hapten diphenylcyclopropenone (DPC). The TCR was taken from a woman aged 18 to 35 with alopecia areata. Some clones in this sample may be carry-over from other donors' samples. For the CDR3, the DNA is TGTGCCAGCAGTTTATTTCTTGGCGGGACAGGCAATTCACCCCTCCACTTT. Its protein is CASSLFLGGTGNSPLHF.